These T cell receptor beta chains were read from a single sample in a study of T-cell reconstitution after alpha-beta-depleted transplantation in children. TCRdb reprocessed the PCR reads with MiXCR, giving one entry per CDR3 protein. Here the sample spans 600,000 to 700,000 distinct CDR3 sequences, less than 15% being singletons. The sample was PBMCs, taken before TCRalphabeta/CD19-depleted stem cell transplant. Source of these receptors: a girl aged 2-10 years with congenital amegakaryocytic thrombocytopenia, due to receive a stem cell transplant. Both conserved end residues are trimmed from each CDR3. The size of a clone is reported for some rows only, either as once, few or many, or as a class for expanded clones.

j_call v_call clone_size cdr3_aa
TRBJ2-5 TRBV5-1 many ASSSAGRGETQY
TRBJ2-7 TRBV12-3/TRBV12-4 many ASSWTGAGEQY
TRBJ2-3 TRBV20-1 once SAYGGVNTLHPDTQY
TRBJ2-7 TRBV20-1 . SALGGTYEQY
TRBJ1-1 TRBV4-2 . ASSPGQLSPEAF
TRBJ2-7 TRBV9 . ASSGTNPSRQY
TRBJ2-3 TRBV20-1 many SAIRETSTDTQY
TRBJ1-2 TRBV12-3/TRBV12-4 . ASRLSGGYT
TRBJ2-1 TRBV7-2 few ASSLAVPTQNEQF
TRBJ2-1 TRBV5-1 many ASSLRFREDEQL
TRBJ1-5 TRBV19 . ATEYSNQPQH
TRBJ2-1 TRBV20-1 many SARRGQQVNEQF
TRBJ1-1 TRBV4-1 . ASSQAELSADTEAF
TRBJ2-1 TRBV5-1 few ASSLTGQGAHQNEQF
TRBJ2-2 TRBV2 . ASNQLAGDTGELF
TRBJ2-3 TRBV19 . ASRYRTSGTDTQY
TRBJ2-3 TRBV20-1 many SAAWSGDTQY
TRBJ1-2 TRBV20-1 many SARQGNYGYT
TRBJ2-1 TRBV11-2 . ASELLAVGHEQF
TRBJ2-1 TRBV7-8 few ASSLGRPGGEQF
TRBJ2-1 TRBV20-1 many SASRDSYNEQF
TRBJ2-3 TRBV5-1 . ASSLRPKTGTGADTQY
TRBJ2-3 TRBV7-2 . ASNRRASGRTDTQY
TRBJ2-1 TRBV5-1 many ASSSGTSGTNEQF
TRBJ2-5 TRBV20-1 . SALAGGQETQY
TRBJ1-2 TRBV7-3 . ASSLYGTGGGYT
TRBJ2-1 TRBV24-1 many ATSDLQLTSYNEQF
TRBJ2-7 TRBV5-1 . ASSLDPLAYEQY
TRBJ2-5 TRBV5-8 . ATLLSEGHQETQY
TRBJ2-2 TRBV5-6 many ASNLGDRSAGELF
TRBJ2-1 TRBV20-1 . SAGPGDMWEQF
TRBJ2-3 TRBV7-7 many ASSPGQGLTDTQY
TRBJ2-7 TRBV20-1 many SAFSGTGTYEQY
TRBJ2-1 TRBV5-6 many ASSLRIGRMNEQF
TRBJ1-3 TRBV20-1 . SARDPAGGNTIY
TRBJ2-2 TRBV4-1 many ASGLAGNTGELF
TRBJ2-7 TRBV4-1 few ASSHRFPTYEQY
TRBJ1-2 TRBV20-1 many SAPDSQGLYGYT
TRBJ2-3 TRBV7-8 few ASSLAPGVGGTDTQY
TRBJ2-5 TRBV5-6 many ASSLDRKAKETQY
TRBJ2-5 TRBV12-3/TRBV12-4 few ASSRPDRGWETQY
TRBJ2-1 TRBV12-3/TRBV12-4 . ASSLRGVGGEQF
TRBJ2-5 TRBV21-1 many ASSNPDAAKRETQY
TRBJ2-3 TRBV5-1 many ASSIGVPDTQY
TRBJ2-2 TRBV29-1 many SVRTLTNTGELF
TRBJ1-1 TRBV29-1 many SVEQAKNTEAF
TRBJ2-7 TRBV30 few AWTSSRAYEQY
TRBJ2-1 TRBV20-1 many SAPASGRDNEQF
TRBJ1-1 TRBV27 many ASSDGTGGFAEAF
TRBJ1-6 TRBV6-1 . ASSEDRAINSPLH
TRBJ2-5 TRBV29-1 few SVEDRREGETQY
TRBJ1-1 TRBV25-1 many ASSALDRSGTEAF
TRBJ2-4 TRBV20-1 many SASGIKAGRAKNIQY